The entry below describes one TCR beta chain. No antigen is known for it. V lost 3 bases to trimming and J lost 3 bases, with 9 bases between them. Germline-derived CDR1 and CDR2 are KGHSH and LQKENI. The CDR3 length is 13 residues. This was the immunoSEQ version 4 assay in survey mode. Template was genomic DNA at 10 ng/uL, with up to roughly 1 ug used per sample. The assay was immunoSEQ multiplex PCR, and TCRdb's table has in-frame clones only and misses some. The sample carries 35,000 to 40,000 clones, less than 90% recorded once. This sample is drawn from a study of persistence of HIV-infected CD4 T cells. About the study: CD4+ T cells responding to CMV or HIV-1 Gag were isolated. Donors had been on suppressive ART for a median of around eight years.

Cells were stimulated with CMV-infected fibroblast lysates at 8 to 10 ug/mL. Sorted nonresponding memory CD4+ T cells were CD40L-negative, CD69-negative, CD45RO-high. Suppressive ART was started during chronic HIV-1 infection in these adults. The sample in question was CD4+ T cells sorted from PBMCs after approximately 20-hour stimulation, obtained from a patient who received antiretroviral therapy. The rearrangement joins TRBV18 to TRBJ2-7, with a weak D call TRBD2 (5 bases). This TCR was sampled from an adult man with HIV who was CMV-seropositive. As DNA, the CDR3 is TGTGCCAGCTCACCGGTCCGGGGCTACGAGCAGTACTTC. Amino acids: CASSPVRGYEQYF.